The 22 T cell receptor beta chains given below trace back to one sample, sequenced in a study of blood T cells in healthy people across ages. Then a second PCR, running about 7 to 11 cycles, was carried out with a sample-barcoded 5' primer and a J-beta primer mix. In TCRdb, the 5' RACE reads were re-called with MiXCR into one record per CDR3 protein. The repertoire holds 750,000 to 850,000 distinct CDR3 sequences, with around 25% as singletons. These data were also reused for a study on T cells of mothers and their children.

The sample consisted of blood. These receptors all come from a boy younger than 18 in good health.

Regarding this clonotype: The junction departs from the called germline gene at one end, perhaps through a read error. This chain connects TRBV27 to TRBJ2-7; 11 positions agree with TRBD2. The CDR3 has 18 amino acids. The V gene's germline CDR1 is MNHEY and CDR2 SMNVEV (reference sequence). The CDR3 coding sequence is TGTGCCAGCAGCTCTTATACTACAGGGACTAGCGGAACCTACGAACAGTACTTC. Translation: CASSSYTTGTSGTYEQYF.

V and J are TRBV20-1 and TRBJ2-5; possibly TRBD1 or TRBD2 for D (5 bases each). The DNA end lines up better with TRBJ2-7; the J call may be wrong. The CDR3 extends over 11 amino acids. Germline-derived CDR1 and CDR2 are DFQATT and SNEGSKA (reference sequence). CDR3 bases: TGCAGTGCGGGGGAGTCCTACGAGCAGTACTTC. Its protein is CSAGESYEQYF.

V and J are TRBV6-4 and TRBJ2-1, with 8 bases that match TRBD1. Looked up from germline, CDR1 is MRHNA and CDR2 is SNTAGT. J was trimmed by 4 bases and V by 5 bases; bases with no gene match: 7. The CDR3 loop spans 15 amino acids. DNA of the CDR3: TGTGCCAGCAGTCTTGACAGGGGTTTATACAATGAGCAGTTCTTC. This encodes CASSLDRGLYNEQFF.

The DNA for the CDR3 is TGTGCCAGCACCCAAAGGACCAGAGCCCACAATGAGCAGTTCTTC. Its translation: CASTQRTRAHNEQFF. The genes are TRBV6-2 or TRBV6-3 and TRBJ2-1; unclear D gene. The germline V gene has CDR1 MNHEY and CDR2 SVGEGT. The CDR3 is 15 residues long. V dropped 7 bases and J dropped 5 bases, with 18 bases sitting between them.

The gene calls are TRBV7-2 and TRBJ2-7; D is unclear. V lost 0 bases and J lost 0, with 9 bases in between. This CDR3 spans 15 amino acids. Germline values: CDR1 SGHTA, CDR2 FQGNSA. The CDR3 bases are TGTGCCAGCAGCTTAGCGCACGACAACTCCTACGAGCAGTACTTC. Encoded protein: CASSLAHDNSYEQYF.

V and J are TRBV28 and TRBJ2-3; 10 bases agree with TRBD2. The V segment lost 6 bases and the J segment 2 bases; nucleotides outside the gene matches: 2. The CDR3 is 14 amino acids. Germline assignment: CDR1 MDHEN and CDR2 SYDVKM. CDR3: CASRLAGYTDTQYF. The CDR3 bases are TGTGCCAGCAGACTAGCGGGGTACACAGATACGCAGTATTTT.

Note on this clonotype: Germline and junction disagree at one end, which may indicate a read error. This chain joins TRBV29-1 and TRBJ2-1; D gene unclear. This CDR3 is 14 amino acids long. The germline CDR1 and CDR2 sequences are SQVTM and ANQGSEA. The CDR3 spells CGVDKASSYNEQFF. The DNA for the CDR3 is TGCGGCGTTGATAAGGCTAGCTCCTACAATGAGCAGTTCTTC.

This chain links TRBV5-1 with TRBJ1-5; weak D call: TRBD1 (6 bases). V gave up 4 bases and J gave up 1 base, with 12 bases separating them. Germline V gene data show CDR1 as SGHRS and CDR2 as YFSETQ. This CDR3 has 15 residues. DNA for the CDR3: TGCGCCAGCAGCAAAAGTGACAGGAGCAATCAGCCCCAGCATTTT. As protein: CASSKSDRSNQPQHF.

The chain has TRBV5-1 and TRBJ2-3; 8 bases agree with TRBD1. This CDR3 comprises 15 residues. Germline assignment: CDR1 SGHRS and CDR2 YFSETQ. The trim removed 3 bases at V and 2 bases at J, leaving 5 bases unmatched. This CDR3 reads CASSSGTGDTDTQYF. CDR3 coding DNA: TGCGCCAGCAGCTCGGGGACAGGAGACACAGATACGCAGTATTTT.

This clonotype was seen more than once but under ten times. This chain connects TRBV7-2 to TRBJ2-5; 9 positions agree with TRBD2. The CDR3 contains 16 residues. J lost 4 bases, V lost 3 bases, and 9 bases had no gene match. Looked up from germline, CDR1 is SGHTA and CDR2 is FQGNSA. The CDR3 DNA is TGTGCCAGCAGCTTGTTAGCGGGGGAGGAAGGAGAGACCCAGTACTTC. It encodes CASSLLAGEEGETQYF.

Only a few counts were recorded for this clonotype. The chain has TRBV11-3 and TRBJ2-5; 10 positions match TRBD2. Trimming at V came to 5 bases and at J to 7 bases, leaving 13 bases not matched to a gene. From germline, CDR1 is SGHNT and CDR2 YENEEA. The CDR3 is made up of 16 amino acids. The CDR3 sequence: CASSPGLAAWDGTQYF. The DNA of the CDR3 is TGTGCCAGCAGCCCCGGACTAGCGGCTTGGGACGGGACCCAGTACTTC.

The V call is TRBV14, the J call TRBJ2-5; 8 bases line up with TRBD1. V was pared by 3 bases and J by 4 bases, with 4 bases of the junction left unmatched. This CDR3 spans 14 amino acids. From germline, CDR1 is SGHDN and CDR2 FVKESK. The CDR3 DNA follows: TGTGCCAGCAGCCATCCTGACAGGGGAGAGACCCAGTACTTC. Its protein product is CASSHPDRGETQYF. Full variable domain (remainder filled in from reference TRBV14 and TRBJ2-5): EAGVTQFPSHSVIEKGQTVTLRCDPISGHDNLYWYRRVMGKEIKFLLHFVKESKQDESGMPNNRFLAERTGGTYSTLKVQPAELEDSGVYFCASSHPDRGETQYFGPGTRLLVL.

This clonotype has a handful of counts. The chain joins TRBV7-6 to TRBJ2-6; 8 positions match TRBD1. The germline gives CDR1 SGHVS, CDR2 FNYEAQ. The CDR3 contains 18 residues. With 4 bases clipped from V and 0 bases from J, the junction kept 8 bases outside the gene matches. CDR3: CASSSTPTGGSGANVLTF. DNA for the CDR3: TGTGCCAGCAGCTCCACACCAACAGGGGGCTCTGGGGCCAACGTCCTGACTTTC.

The J gene is TRBJ1-3, the V gene TRBV27, with TRBD1 identical over 7 bases. Looked up from germline, CDR1 is MNHEY and CDR2 is SMNVEV (reference sequence). V was pared by 6 bases and J by 0 bases, with 5 bases of the junction left unmatched. CDR3 size: 15 residues. DNA for the CDR3: TGTGCCAGCAGACCCGACAGGGACTCTGGAAACACCATATATTTT. The encoded protein is CASRPDRDSGNTIYF.

Notes on this clonotype: A clone one base away is much larger, so this may be a read error. V usage is TRBV5-4 and J usage is TRBJ2-7; the D gene is possibly TRBD2 (6 bases). This CDR3 contains 14 residues. Germline V gene lookup returns CDR1 SGHNT and CDR2 YYREEE (reference sequence). CDR3 region: CASSLGLSGYGQYF. The CDR3 nucleotides are TGTGCCAGCAGCTTGGGTCTTAGCGGCTACGGGCAGTACTTC.

This clonotype was recorded a few times. The chain employs TRBV4-2 and TRBJ1-2; 7 bases line up with TRBD1. The V gene's germline CDR1 is LGHNA and CDR2 YNFKEQ. The length of the CDR3 is 13 residues. V trimming: 2 bases; J trimming: 3 bases; junction bases outside the gene matches: 0. The CDR3 region has the DNA TGTGCCAGCAGCCAACAGGGGGACTATGGCTACACCTTC. It codes for CASSQQGDYGYTF.

The chain carries TRBV29-1 and TRBJ2-3; 9 bases line up with TRBD2. Germline loops: CDR1 SQVTM, CDR2 ANQGSEA. CDR3 length: 13 amino acids. V lost 6 bases to trimming and J lost 5 bases; unmatched junction nucleotides: 6. The CDR3 here is CSVGAGGGDTQYF. In DNA form, the CDR3 reads TGCAGCGTGGGGGCGGGAGGGGGAGATACGCAGTATTTT.

This clonotype was recorded a few times. CDR3 amino acids: CAISESNENTIYF. CDR3 in DNA: TGTGCCATCAGTGAGTCGAACGAAAACACCATATATTTT. The chain has TRBV10-3 and TRBJ1-3; D gene uncertain. This CDR3 comprises 13 residues. V was clipped by 0 bases and J by 6 bases, with 6 bases between them. Germline loops: CDR1 ENHRY, CDR2 SYGVKD.

The DNA for the CDR3 is TGCGCCAGCAGCCAAGAAAGAGGAGGGACAGGGCTCCAAGAGACCCAGTACTTC. Its protein is CASSQERGGTGLQETQYF. The rearrangement links TRBV4-3 to TRBJ2-5; 9 bases are shared with TRBD1. CDR1 and CDR2 from the germline V gene are LGHNA and YSLEER. V was clipped by 0 bases and J by 1 base; unmatched bases: 9. The CDR3 is 18 residues long.

This clonotype came up once. The junction departs from the called germline gene at one end, perhaps through a read error. The chain links TRBV10-3 to TRBJ2-7, with a weak D call TRBD1 (6 bases). This CDR3 has 15 amino acids. Germline values: CDR1 ENHRY, CDR2 SYGVKD. CDR3 nucleotides: TGTGCCATCAATGAGTCCCCGACAGGCTGGGGGACGCAGTACTTC. Its translation is CAINESPTGWGTQYF.

This clonotype was observed a few times. The V call is TRBV29-1, the J call TRBJ2-2; 8 bases are shared with TRBD1. Germline values: CDR1 SQVTM, CDR2 ANQGSEA. With V trimmed by 5 bases and J by 4 bases, 12 bases remained unmatched. The CDR3 spans 16 residues. The DNA of the CDR3 is TGCAGCGTTAGCCAACCGGGACAGGCTGGCACCGGGGAGCTGTTTTTT. It encodes CSVSQPGQAGTGELFF.

The V and J genes are TRBV7-9 and TRBJ2-7; TRBD2 agrees at 11 bases. The CDR3 is made up of 15 amino acids. J lost 5 bases, V lost 2 bases, and 5 bases had no gene match. Germline V lookup: CDR1 SEHNR, CDR2 FQNEAQ (reference sequence). The CDR3 DNA reads TGTGCCAGCAGCTTATCTCTAGCGGGAGGCCACGAGCAGTACTTC. It codes for CASSLSLAGGHEQYF.